This T cell receptor (beta chain) is from a study of immune heterogeneity within non-small cell lung tumors. Regarding the study as a whole: Clonality of local T cells correlated moderately but significantly with local tumor mutational burden (R approximately 0.33). While identical dominant CDR3 beta clonotypes recurred across tumor sites within a patient, high-frequency clones unique to individual sites also appeared.

CDR1 is SGDLS and CDR2 is YYNGEE in the germline V gene. V lost 1 base, J lost 6 bases, and 9 bases lay in between. The CDR3 loop spans 13 amino acids. The authors amplified TCR beta CDR3 by multiplex PCR with 32 V and 13 J primers. In TCRdb, the multiplex PCR reads were re-called with MiXCR into one record per CDR3 protein. This sample yields tens of thousands of distinct CDR3 sequences, of which about 29% are seen a single time; around 4.6% belongs to the top ten. In this sample, this clonotype is medium-sized. Its specificity is unknown. Bulk tumor gDNA, about 640 ng per sample, served as the TCR template. Each primary tumor yielded several biopsies, collected far apart from one another at surgery. Patients went through curative surgery, and their non-small cell lung cancer was untreated and newly diagnosed. Having surgery with curative intent, the donors were patients newly diagnosed with non-small cell lung cancer.

This sequence joins TRBV9 and TRBJ2-3, with a weak D call TRBD1 (6 bases). The specimen sequenced was lung tumor tissue. The clonotype comes from a middle-aged man with non-small cell lung cancer. The CDR3 DNA reads TGTGCCAGCAGCGTATCAGGACAGGATACGCAGTATTTT. This gives the protein CASSVSGQDTQYF.